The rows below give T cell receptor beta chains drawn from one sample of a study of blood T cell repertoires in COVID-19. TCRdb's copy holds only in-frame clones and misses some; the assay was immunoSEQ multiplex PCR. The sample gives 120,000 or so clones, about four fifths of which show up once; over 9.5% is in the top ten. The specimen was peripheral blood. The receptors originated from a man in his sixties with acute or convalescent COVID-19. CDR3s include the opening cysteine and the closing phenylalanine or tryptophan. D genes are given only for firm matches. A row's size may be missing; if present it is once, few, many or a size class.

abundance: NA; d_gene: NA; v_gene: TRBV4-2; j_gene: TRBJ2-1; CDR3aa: CASSQDFGSSYNEQFF; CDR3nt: TGTGCCAGCAGCCAAGATTTCGGTAGCTCCTACAATGAGCAGTTCTTC
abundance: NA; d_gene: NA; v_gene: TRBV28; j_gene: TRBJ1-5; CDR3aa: CASNLLQLDQPQHF; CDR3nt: TGTGCCAGCAATTTATTACAGCTGGATCAGCCCCAGCATTTT
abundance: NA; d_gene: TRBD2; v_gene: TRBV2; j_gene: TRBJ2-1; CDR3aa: CASNRLARNEQFF; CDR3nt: TGTGCCAGCAACCGACTAGCGCGCAATGAGCAGTTCTTC
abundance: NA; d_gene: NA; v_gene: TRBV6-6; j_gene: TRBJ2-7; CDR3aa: CASGGQSYEQYF; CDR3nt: TGTGCCAGCGGCGGGCAATCCTACGAGCAGTACTTC
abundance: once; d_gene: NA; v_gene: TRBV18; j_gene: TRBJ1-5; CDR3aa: CASSLGGGNQPQHF; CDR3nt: TGTGCCAGCTCACTCGGAGGAGGCAATCAGCCCCAGCATTTT
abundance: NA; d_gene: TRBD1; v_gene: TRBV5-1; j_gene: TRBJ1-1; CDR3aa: CASSPEGRRGHTEAFF; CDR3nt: TGCGCCAGCAGCCCGGAGGGAAGAAGGGGGCACACTGAAGCTTTCTTT
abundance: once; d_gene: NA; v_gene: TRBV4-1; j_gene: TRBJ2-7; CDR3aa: CASSQDTASEQYF; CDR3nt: TGCGCCAGCAGCCAAGATACTGCTTCCGAGCAGTACTTC
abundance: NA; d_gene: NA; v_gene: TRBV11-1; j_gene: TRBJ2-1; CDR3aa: CASSDDRYNEQFF; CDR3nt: TGTGCCAGCAGCGATGACAGGTACAATGAGCAGTTCTTC
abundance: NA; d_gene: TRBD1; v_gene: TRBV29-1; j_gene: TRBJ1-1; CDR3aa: CSGRTGMNTEAFF; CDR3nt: TGCAGCGGGAGGACAGGGATGAACACTGAAGCTTTCTTT
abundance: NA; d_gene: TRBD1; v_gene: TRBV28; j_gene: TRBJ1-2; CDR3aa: CASREGQTHYGYTF; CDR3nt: TGTGCCAGCAGGGAGGGACAGACGCACTATGGCTACACCTTC
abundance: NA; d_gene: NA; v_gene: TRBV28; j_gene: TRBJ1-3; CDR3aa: CASSLNVQGSGNTIYF; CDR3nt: TGTGCCAGCAGTTTAAACGTCCAGGGCTCTGGAAACACCATATATTTT
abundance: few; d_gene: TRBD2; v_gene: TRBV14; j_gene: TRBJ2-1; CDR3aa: CASSLKPGLAHNEQFF; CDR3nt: TGTGCCAGCAGCCTAAAACCGGGACTAGCGCACAATGAGCAGTTCTTC
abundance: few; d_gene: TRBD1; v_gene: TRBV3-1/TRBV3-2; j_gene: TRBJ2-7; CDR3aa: CASSQTRERGQSSYEQYF; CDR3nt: TGTGCCAGCAGCCAAACCCGCGAGAGGGGGCAGAGCTCCTACGAGCAGTACTTC
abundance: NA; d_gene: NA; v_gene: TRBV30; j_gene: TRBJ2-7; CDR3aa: CAWCTRGGPSYEQYF; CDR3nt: TGTGCCTGGTGCACAAGGGGGGGACCCTCCTACGAGCAGTACTTC
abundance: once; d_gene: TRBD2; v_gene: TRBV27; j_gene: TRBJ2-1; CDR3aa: CASSFPSGVPINEQFF; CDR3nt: TGTGCCAGCAGTTTTCCTAGCGGAGTCCCCATCAATGAGCAGTTCTTC